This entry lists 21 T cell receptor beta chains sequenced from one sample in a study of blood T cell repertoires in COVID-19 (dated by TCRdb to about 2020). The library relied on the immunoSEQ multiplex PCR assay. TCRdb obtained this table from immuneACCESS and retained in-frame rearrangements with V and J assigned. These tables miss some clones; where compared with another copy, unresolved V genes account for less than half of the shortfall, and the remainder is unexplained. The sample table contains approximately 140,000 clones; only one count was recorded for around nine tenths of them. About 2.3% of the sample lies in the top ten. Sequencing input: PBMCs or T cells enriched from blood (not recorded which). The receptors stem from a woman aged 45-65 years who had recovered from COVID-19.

CDR3 coding DNA: TGTGCCAGCAGTGAATTAGTTGGAGCCACCGGGGAGCTGTTTTTT. Protein sequence: CASSELVGATGELFF. This sequence joins TRBV2 and TRBJ2-2; the D is unclear. Germline CDR1 and CDR2: SNHLY and FYNNEI. V shed 2 bases and J shed 4 bases, with 11 bases lying between them. The CDR3 is made up of 15 amino acids.

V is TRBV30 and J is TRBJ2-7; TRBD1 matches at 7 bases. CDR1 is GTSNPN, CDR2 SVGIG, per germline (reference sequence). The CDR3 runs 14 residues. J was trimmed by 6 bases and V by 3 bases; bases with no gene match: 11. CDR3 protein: CAWSFDREGFEQYF. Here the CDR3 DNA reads TGTGCCTGGAGCTTTGACAGGGAAGGCTTCGAGCAGTACTTC.

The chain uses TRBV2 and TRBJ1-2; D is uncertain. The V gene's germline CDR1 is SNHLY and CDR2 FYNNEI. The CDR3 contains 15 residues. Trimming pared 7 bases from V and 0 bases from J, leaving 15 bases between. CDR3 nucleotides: TGTGCCAGCACCCCTATGACACGAGCTAACTATGGCTACACCTTC. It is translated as CASTPMTRANYGYTF.

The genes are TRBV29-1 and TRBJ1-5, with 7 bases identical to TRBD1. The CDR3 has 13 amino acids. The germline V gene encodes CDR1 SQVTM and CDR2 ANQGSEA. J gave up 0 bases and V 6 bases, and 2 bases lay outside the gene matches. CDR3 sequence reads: CSVKGASNQPQHF. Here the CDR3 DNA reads TGCAGCGTCAAGGGGGCTAGCAATCAGCCCCAGCATTTT.

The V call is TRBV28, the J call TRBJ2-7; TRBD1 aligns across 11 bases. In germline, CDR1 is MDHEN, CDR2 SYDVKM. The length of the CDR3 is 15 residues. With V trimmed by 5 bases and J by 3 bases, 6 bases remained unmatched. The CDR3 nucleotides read TGTGCCAGCAGTCGGGCCGGGACAGGGGGCTACGAGCAGTACTTC. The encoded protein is CASSRAGTGGYEQYF.

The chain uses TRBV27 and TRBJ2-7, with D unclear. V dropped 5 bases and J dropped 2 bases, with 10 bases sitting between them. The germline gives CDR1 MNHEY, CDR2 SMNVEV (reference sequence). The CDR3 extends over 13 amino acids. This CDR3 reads CASSSLSTYEQYF. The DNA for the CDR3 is TGTGCCAGCAGTAGCCTGAGCACCTACGAGCAGTACTTC.

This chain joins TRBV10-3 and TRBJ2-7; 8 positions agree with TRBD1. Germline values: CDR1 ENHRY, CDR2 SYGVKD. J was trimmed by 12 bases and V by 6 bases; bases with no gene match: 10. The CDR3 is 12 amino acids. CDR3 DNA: TGTGCCATCAGGCCATCGGACAGGGACCTGTACTTC. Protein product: CAIRPSDRDLYF.

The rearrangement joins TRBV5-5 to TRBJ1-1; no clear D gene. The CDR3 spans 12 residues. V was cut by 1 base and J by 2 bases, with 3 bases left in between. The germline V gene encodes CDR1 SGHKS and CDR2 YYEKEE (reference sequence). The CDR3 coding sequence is TGTGCCAGCAGCTTGATAAACACTGAAGCTTTCTTT. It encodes CASSLINTEAFF.

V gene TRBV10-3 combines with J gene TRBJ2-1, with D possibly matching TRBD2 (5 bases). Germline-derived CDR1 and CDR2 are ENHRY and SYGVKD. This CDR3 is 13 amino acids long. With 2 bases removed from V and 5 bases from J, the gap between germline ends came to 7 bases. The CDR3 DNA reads TGTGCCATCAGTGAGCCCGGGGACAATGAGCAGTTCTTC. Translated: CAISEPGDNEQFF.

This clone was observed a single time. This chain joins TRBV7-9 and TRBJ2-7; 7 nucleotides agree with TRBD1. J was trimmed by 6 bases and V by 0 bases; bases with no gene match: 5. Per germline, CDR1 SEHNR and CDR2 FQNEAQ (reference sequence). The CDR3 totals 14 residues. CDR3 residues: CASSLARTGPEQYF. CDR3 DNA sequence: TGTGCCAGCAGCTTAGCGAGGACAGGCCCCGAGCAGTACTTC.

The CDR3 DNA follows: TGTGCCGTCAGGGAGGGGTACTATGGCTACACCTTC. Translating gives CAVREGYYGYTF. J is TRBJ1-2 and V is TRBV27; tentatively, D is TRBD1 (5 bases). Trimming stripped 11 bases from V and 3 bases from J, with 13 bases between. Germline V gene sequence: CDR1 MNHEY, CDR2 SMNVEV (reference sequence). This CDR3 comprises 12 residues.

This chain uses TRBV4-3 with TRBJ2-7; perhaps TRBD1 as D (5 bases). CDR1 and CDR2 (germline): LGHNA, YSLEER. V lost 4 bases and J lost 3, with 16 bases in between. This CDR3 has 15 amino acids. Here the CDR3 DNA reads TGCGCCAGCAGCCGGGAAGTGACAGCAAACTACGAGCAGTACTTC. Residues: CASSREVTANYEQYF.

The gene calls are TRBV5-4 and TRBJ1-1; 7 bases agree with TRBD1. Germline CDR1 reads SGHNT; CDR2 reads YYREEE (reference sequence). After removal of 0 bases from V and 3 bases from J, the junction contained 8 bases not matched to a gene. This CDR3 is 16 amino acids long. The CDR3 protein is CASSLGQGVSDTEAFF. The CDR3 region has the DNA TGTGCCAGCAGCTTGGGACAGGGAGTCAGTGACACTGAAGCTTTCTTT.

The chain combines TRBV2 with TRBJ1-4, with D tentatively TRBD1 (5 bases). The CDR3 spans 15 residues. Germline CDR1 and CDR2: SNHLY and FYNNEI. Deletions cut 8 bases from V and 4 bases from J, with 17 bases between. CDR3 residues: CASVFGRGFNEKLFF. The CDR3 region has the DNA TGTGCCAGCGTTTTCGGGCGGGGGTTTAATGAAAAACTGTTTTTT.

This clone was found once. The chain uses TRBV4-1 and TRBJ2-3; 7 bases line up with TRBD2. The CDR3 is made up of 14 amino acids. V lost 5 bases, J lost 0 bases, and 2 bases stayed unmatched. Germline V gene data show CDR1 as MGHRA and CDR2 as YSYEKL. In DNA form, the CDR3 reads TGCGCCAGCAGCGGGCGGGGGAGCACAGATACGCAGTATTTT. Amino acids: CASSGRGSTDTQYF.

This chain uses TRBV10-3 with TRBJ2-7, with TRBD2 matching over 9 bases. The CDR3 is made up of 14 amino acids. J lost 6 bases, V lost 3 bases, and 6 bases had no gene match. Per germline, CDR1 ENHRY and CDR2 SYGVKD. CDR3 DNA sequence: TGTGCCATCAGTGATAGGGGACTAGCCACCGAGCAGTACTTC. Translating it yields CAISDRGLATEQYF.

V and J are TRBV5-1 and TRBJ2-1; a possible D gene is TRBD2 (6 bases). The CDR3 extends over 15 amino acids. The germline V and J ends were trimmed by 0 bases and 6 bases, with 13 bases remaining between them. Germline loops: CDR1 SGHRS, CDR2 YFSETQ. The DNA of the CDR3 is TGCGCCAGCAGCTTGGTTGGGGGGAACTCCAATGAGCAGTTCTTC. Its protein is CASSLVGGNSNEQFF.

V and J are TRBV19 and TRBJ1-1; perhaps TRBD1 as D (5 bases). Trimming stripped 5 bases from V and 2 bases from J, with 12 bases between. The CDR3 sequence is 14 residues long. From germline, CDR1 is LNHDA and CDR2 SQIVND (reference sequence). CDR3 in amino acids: CASSYWGDNTEAFF. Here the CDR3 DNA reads TGTGCCAGTAGTTATTGGGGGGACAACACTGAAGCTTTCTTT.

The CDR3 reads CASSPVKGAQYF. As DNA, the CDR3 is TGTGCCAGCAGCCCAGTAAAAGGGGCCCAGTACTTC. The V gene is TRBV3-1 (or the pseudogene TRBV3-2), the J gene TRBJ2-5; D perhaps matches TRBD1 (5 bases). The CDR3 covers 12 residues. Germline-derived CDR1 and CDR2 are LGHDT and YNNKEL (reference sequence). V was pared by 4 bases and J by 9 bases, with 12 bases between.

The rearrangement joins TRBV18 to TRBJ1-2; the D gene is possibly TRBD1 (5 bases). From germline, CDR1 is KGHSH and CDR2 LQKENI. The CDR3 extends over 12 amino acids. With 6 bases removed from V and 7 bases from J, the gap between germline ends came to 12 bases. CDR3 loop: CASSPLRGGYTF. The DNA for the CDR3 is TGTGCCAGCTCCCCCTTAAGGGGTGGCTACACCTTC. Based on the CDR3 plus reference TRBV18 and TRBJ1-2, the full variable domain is NAGVMQNPRHLVRRRGQEARLRCSPMKGHSHVYWYRQLPEEGLKFMVYLQKENIIDESGMPKERFSAEFPKEGPSILRIQQVVRGDSAAYFCASSPLRGGYTFGSGTRLTVV.

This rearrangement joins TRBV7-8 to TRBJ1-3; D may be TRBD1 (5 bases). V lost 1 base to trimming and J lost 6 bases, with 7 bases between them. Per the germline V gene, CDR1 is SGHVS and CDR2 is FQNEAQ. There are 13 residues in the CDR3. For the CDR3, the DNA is TGTGCCAGCAGCTTAGGGGGCTTAAACACCATATATTTT. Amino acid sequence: CASSLGGLNTIYF.